A single sample gave rise to the 19 T cell receptor beta chains below, sequenced in a study of cytomegalovirus exposure and HLA in healthy donors (dated by TCRdb to 2015 to 2018). Libraries were built with the immunoSEQ multiplex PCR assay. A mixture of 60 forward primers for TCR Vbeta segments and 13 reverse primers for TCR Jbeta segments was used in the multiplex PCR. This immuneACCESS table, as held by TCRdb, lists in-frame sequences with V and J called but not all clones. Of the missing ones, under half trace to an unresolved V gene in checked studies; the others have no known cause. Here the sample has some 200,000 clones; around three quarters occur a single time. Roughly 1.9% of the sample is taken by the ten largest. The material sequenced was PBMCs. Receptor source: a woman aged 30 to 39 in good health and CMV-seronegative.

Only a few counts were recorded for this clone. The gene calls are TRBV7-2 and TRBJ2-2; 7 nucleotides agree with TRBD1. Germline V gene sequence: CDR1 SGHTA, CDR2 FQGNSA. J was trimmed by 7 bases and V by 1 base; bases with no gene match: 12. This CDR3 contains 17 residues. The CDR3 here is CASSLDPDRVSFGELFF. CDR3 nucleotides: TGTGCCAGCAGCTTAGACCCTGACAGGGTCAGCTTCGGGGAGCTGTTTTTT.

This sequence joins TRBV25-1 and TRBJ2-1, with D hard to call. Trimming pared 1 base from V and 5 bases from J, leaving 21 bases between. The CDR3 runs 18 residues. Germline V gene sequence: CDR1 MGHDK, CDR2 SYGVNS. CDR3 sequence (DNA): TGTGCCAGCAGTGAATGCGGATCGGTCCCTGGAGTGGACAATGAGCAGTTCTTC. It specifies CASSECGSVPGVDNEQFF.

This clone came up a few times. V usage is TRBV27 and J usage is TRBJ2-1; weak D call: TRBD1 (5 bases). The CDR3 spans 14 residues. The germline V and J ends were trimmed by 7 bases and 3 bases, with 13 bases remaining between them. The germline V gene encodes CDR1 MNHEY and CDR2 SMNVEV (reference sequence). CDR3 nucleotides: TGTGCCAGCACAGGGCATTCGGGCTACAATGAGCAGTTCTTC. It is translated as CASTGHSGYNEQFF.

This clone has only one observation. The chain links TRBV11-3 to TRBJ2-2, with D possibly being TRBD1 (5 bases). CDR3 size: 15 residues. V was pared by 1 base and J by 7 bases, with 13 bases between. Germline V gives CDR1 SGHNT, CDR2 YENEEA. The CDR3 DNA follows: TGTGCCAGCAGCTTAGGAGAGACAGTGGGCGGGGAGCTGTTTTTT. This gives the protein CASSLGETVGGELFF.

This chain connects TRBV2 to TRBJ1-4; possible D gene TRBD1, 5 bases. The CDR3 totals 15 residues. V lost 6 bases to trimming and J lost 2 bases, with 13 bases between them. CDR1 and CDR2 from the germline V gene are SNHLY and FYNNEI. Here the CDR3 DNA reads TGTGCCAGCAGCCTAGATCGGGGGACTAATGAAAAACTGTTTTTT. The encoded protein is CASSLDRGTNEKLFF.

The rearrangement joins TRBV6-1 to TRBJ1-2, with a weak D call TRBD1 (6 bases). Between the trimmed V and J ends, which lost 2 bases and 8 bases, there was a span of 15 bases. The CDR3 runs 14 residues. Germline loops: CDR1 MNHNS, CDR2 SASEGT. CDR3 sequence reads: CASSELRGGRGYTF. CDR3 nucleotide sequence: TGTGCCAGCAGTGAACTGCGGGGGGGCAGAGGCTACACCTTC.

V gene TRBV5-1 combines with J gene TRBJ2-6; possibly TRBD2 for D (6 bases). Germline CDR1 reads SGHRS; CDR2 reads YFSETQ. The length of the CDR3 is 16 residues. V lost 4 bases and J lost 2, with 13 bases in between. The CDR3 nucleotides read TGCGCCAGCAGCCTGCGGGGAAGGGCTGGGGCCAACGTCCTGACTTTC. Translating it yields CASSLRGRAGANVLTF.

CDR3 sequence: CASSPEGWEGSLLRGQFF. CDR3 DNA sequence: TGTGCCAGCAGCCCGGAGGGCTGGGAGGGTAGCTTATTGAGGGGGCAGTTCTTC. The rearrangement uses TRBV9 and TRBJ2-1; TRBD2 matches 7 bases. Trimming took 4 bases from V and 12 from J; bases not matched to a gene: 25. Per the germline V gene, CDR1 is SGDLS and CDR2 is YYNGEE. The CDR3 runs 18 residues.

V gene TRBV5-4 combines with J gene TRBJ2-1, with TRBD2 matching 10 bases. Trimming removed 2 bases from V and 7 bases from J; junction bases left unmatched: 3. CDR3 size: 14 residues. The germline V gene has CDR1 SGHNT and CDR2 YYREEE (reference sequence). As DNA, the CDR3 is TGTGCCAGCAGCTTAACTAGCGGGGCTAATGAGCAGTTCTTC. Its protein is CASSLTSGANEQFF. Full variable domain (missing parts from reference TRBV5-4 and TRBJ2-1): ETGVTQSPTHLIKTRGQQVTLRCSSQSGHNTVSWYQQALGQGPQFIFQYYREEENGRGNFPPRFSGLQFPNYSSELNVNALELDDSALYLCASSLTSGANEQFFGPGTRLTVL.

The genes are TRBV5-1 and TRBJ1-3; 11 nucleotides line up with TRBD1. Germline CDR1 SGHRS, CDR2 YFSETQ. The length of the CDR3 is 18 residues. Trimming at V came to 4 bases and at J to 1 base, leaving 10 bases not matched to a gene. The CDR3: CASSPGDRGSSSGNTIYF. In DNA form, the CDR3 reads TGCGCCAGCAGCCCTGGGGACAGGGGGTCCTCTTCTGGAAACACCATATATTTT.

The CDR3 is CAISAFGGGTDTQYF. CDR3 in DNA: TGTGCCATCAGCGCCTTCGGGGGTGGCACAGATACGCAGTATTTT. The chain joins TRBV10-3 to TRBJ2-3; a weak D match, TRBD2 (6 bases). This CDR3 comprises 15 residues. The germline gives CDR1 ENHRY, CDR2 SYGVKD. Trimming shortened V by 6 bases and J by 1 base, and 14 bases separated the two germline ends.

This sequence joins TRBV14 and TRBJ1-3; D ambiguous. CDR3 size: 14 residues. Trimming removed 7 bases from V and 0 bases from J, with 10 bases in between. The germline gives CDR1 SGHDN, CDR2 FVKESK. In DNA form, the CDR3 reads TGTGCCAGCACGGCACAGATCTCTGGAAACACCATATATTTT. This gives the protein CASTAQISGNTIYF. Full variable domain (missing parts from reference TRBV14 and TRBJ1-3): EAGVTQFPSHSVIEKGQTVTLRCDPISGHDNLYWYRRVMGKEIKFLLHFVKESKQDESGMPNNRFLAERTGGTYSTLKVQPAELEDSGVYFCASTAQISGNTIYFGEGSWLTVV.

A single count supports this clone. The V gene is TRBV29-1, the J gene TRBJ2-2; TRBD1 might be the D (6 bases). The CDR3 sequence is 14 residues long. Germline loops: CDR1 SQVTM, CDR2 ANQGSEA. The V gene lost 7 bases and the J gene lost 1 base, with 13 bases spanning the gap. In DNA form, the CDR3 reads TGCAGCGCCTCCCAGGGGCAGAACACCGGGGAGCTGTTTTTT. This sequence encodes CSASQGQNTGELFF.

This clone has a single count. The chain couples TRBV19 to TRBJ1-5; D gene unclear. The CDR3 consists of 15 residues. The V gene's germline CDR1 is LNHDA and CDR2 SQIVND (reference sequence). Trimming cost V 3 bases and J 0 bases, with 9 bases left between them. DNA of the CDR3: TGTGCCAGTAGTATTCGATTACTTAGCAATCAGCCCCAGCATTTT. This sequence encodes CASSIRLLSNQPQHF.

The chain joins TRBV5-6 to TRBJ2-5; D is perhaps TRBD2 (5 bases). The CDR3 has 11 residues. CDR1 is SGHDT and CDR2 is YYEEEE in the germline V gene. Trimming left V 7 bases short and J 4 bases short, with 8 bases between. CDR3 sequence (DNA): TGTGCCAGCTCAGAGGGAGAGACCCAGTACTTC. Translating gives CASSEGETQYF.

This CDR3 reads CASSVGKEGSGSYNEQFF. The DNA of the CDR3 is TGTGCCAGCAGTGTGGGCAAAGAAGGGAGCGGCTCCTACAATGAGCAGTTCTTC. The chain recombines TRBV2 with TRBJ2-1, with D tentatively TRBD2 (5 bases). Trimming pared 4 bases from V and 0 bases from J, leaving 19 bases between. Looked up from germline, CDR1 is SNHLY and CDR2 is FYNNEI. CDR3 length equals 18 residues.

The chain recombines TRBV7-2 with TRBJ1-5; 9 bases agree with TRBD1. The J segment lost 0 bases and the V segment lost 2 bases, leaving 2 bases of the junction unmatched. The CDR3 extends over 16 amino acids. CDR1 SGHTA and CDR2 FQGNSA come from the germline V gene. In DNA form, the CDR3 reads TGTGCCAGCAGCTTAACGGGACAGGGTAGCAATCAGCCCCAGCATTTT. Translation: CASSLTGQGSNQPQHF.

There are a few counts of this clone. This chain uses TRBV5-1 with TRBJ2-3; perhaps TRBD2 as D (7 bases). The length of the CDR3 is 16 residues. Between the trimmed V and J ends, which lost 9 bases and 4 bases, there was a span of 24 bases. In germline, CDR1 is SGHRS, CDR2 YFSETQ. Here the CDR3 DNA reads TGCGCCACCCTAAGGGGGGGGGAGAATGACGCAGATACGCAGTATTTT. This encodes CATLRGGENDADTQYF.

V is TRBV19 and J is TRBJ1-5; no clear D gene. Per germline, CDR1 LNHDA and CDR2 SQIVND (reference sequence). Trimming stripped 4 bases from V and 2 bases from J, with 15 bases between. The CDR3 has 16 amino acids. The CDR3 DNA reads TGTGCCAGTAGTACCCGACCTACGGCGGGCAATCAGCCCCAGCATTTT. Protein: CASSTRPTAGNQPQHF.